This T cell receptor (beta chain) originates from a study of control samples from healthy donors and cancer patients (dated by TCRdb to 2018 to 2021). Libraries were prepared through the immunoSEQ multiplex PCR assay. TCRdb's version of the immuneACCESS table is confined to in-frame rearrangements and falls short of the full clone set. An unresolved V gene accounts for under half of the shortfall where checked; the remainder is of unknown origin. Counted in this sample were 100,000 to 150,000 clones; roughly 86% of them appeared once. The ten largest clonotypes hold under 9% of the sample. A word on this clone: There is no known antigen for this receptor. No much larger clone exists at a distance of one base, and base qualities are not known.

The CDR3 numbers 14 residues from cysteine through phenylalanine. The CDR3 DNA has 42 bases and is translated from base 1. From the germline V gene, CDR1 is SGHTA and CDR2 is FQGTGA. Unmatched junction bases come to 7, with V trimmed by 4 bases and J by 7 bases. Recombination linked TRBV7-3 to TRBJ2-1, with 7 bases matching TRBD1. The receptor comes from a man aged 50 or older with head and neck cancer. The material sequenced was PBMCs. The bases read TGTGCCAGCAGCTACTTTGGGACAGCAAATGAGCAGTTCTTC. Its protein reads: CASSYFGTANEQFF.